This TCR beta chain was found in a study of T cells after posttransplantation cyclophosphamide. Treatment was busulfan-fludarabine conditioning, a marrow graft, and cyclophosphamide on days +3 and +4. Trimming cost V 8 bases and J 1 base, with 12 bases left between them. This CDR3 region has 13 residues. The germline gives CDR1 SGHNT, CDR2 YENEEA. The repertoire was sequenced with immunoSEQ multiplex PCR; TCRdb's copy has only in-frame clones and lacks some. The table includes approximately 16,000 clones, roughly 76% detected once. The sequence was obtained from a female patient between 40 and 50 years old who received an allogeneic stem cell transplant from a related donor, was CMV-positive, and had no GVHD. Some T cells may be the graft donor's. The chain joins TRBV11-3 to TRBJ2-7; no reliable D call. Sequences were derived from CD8+ T cells sorted from PBMCs, sampled just over 1,900 days after a stem cell transplant with posttransplant cyclophosphamide. The DNA for the CDR3 is TGTGCCAGCTCCCTTGCCAGATCCTACGAGCAGTACTTC. The encoded protein is CASSLARSYEQYF.